The source of this T cell receptor beta chain is a study of shared clonotypes between healthy human individuals. Donation came from healthy HIV-negative adults that had no recent acute infections or vaccinations. The study separated CD4+ cells into CD45RA+ naive and CD45RA-negative memory subsets. V was clipped by 9 bases and J by 4 bases, with 12 bases between them. Germline CDR1 MRHNA, CDR2 SNTAGT. This CDR3 contains 13 residues. Genomic DNA of each subset was evenly split across several immunoSEQ plates. Profiled with immunoSEQ multiplex PCR; TCRdb holds only in-frame clones, not every one. Of about 680,000 clones in the sample, about 78% are singletons; the top ten hold approximately 1.8%. Study-wide points: Clonotypes shared by all four donors outscored non-shared clonotypes in generation probability.

Concerning this clone itself: Its target is unknown.

The chain links TRBV6-4 to TRBJ2-2; D may be TRBD2 (6 bases). The sequencing input was memory CD4+ T cells sorted from blood. Subset denoted: CD45RA-negative fraction. This sequence originates from a woman in her thirties in good health. The DNA of the CDR3 is TGTGCCAGTCGGAGGGCCGTCACCGGGGAGCTGTTTTTT. Translated: CASRRAVTGELFF.